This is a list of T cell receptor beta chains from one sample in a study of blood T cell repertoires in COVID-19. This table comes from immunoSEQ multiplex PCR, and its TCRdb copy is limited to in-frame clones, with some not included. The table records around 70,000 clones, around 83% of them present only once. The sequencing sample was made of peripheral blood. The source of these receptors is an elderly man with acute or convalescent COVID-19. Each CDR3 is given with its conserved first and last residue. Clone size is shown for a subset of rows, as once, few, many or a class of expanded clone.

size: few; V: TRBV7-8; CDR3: CASSLVAGWLGEQFF
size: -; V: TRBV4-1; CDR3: CASSQDRDTSQLNTEAFF
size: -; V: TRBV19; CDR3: CASRGDRVISGANVLTF
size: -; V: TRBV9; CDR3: CASSPGQATEAFF
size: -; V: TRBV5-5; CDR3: CASSLDSQGIWSQHF
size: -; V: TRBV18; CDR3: CASSPRQEDGYTF
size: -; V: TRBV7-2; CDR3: CASSLAREGRETQYF
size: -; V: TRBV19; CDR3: CASSILGHDNTEAFF
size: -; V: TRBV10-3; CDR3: CAISENVDNEKLFF
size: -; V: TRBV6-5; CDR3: CATGQGAIGELFF
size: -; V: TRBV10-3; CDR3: CAIKPTMNTEAFF
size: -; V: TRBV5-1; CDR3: CASSLLPGGRDKNIQYF
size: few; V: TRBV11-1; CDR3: CASSRRGNQETQYF
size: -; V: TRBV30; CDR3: CAWSVLVEGEAFF
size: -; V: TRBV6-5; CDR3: CASRRAGSYNEQFF
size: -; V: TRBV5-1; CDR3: CASSLEGGSETQYF
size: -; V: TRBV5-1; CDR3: CASSLNTGTPYEQYF
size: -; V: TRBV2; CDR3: CASSENQGNQPQHF
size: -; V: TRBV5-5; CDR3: CASSLELAAGNTIYF
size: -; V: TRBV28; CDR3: CASTRPGQGTQPQHF
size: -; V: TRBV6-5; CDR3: CASRDRYSNQPQHF
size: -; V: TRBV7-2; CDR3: CASREAGGGNTIYF
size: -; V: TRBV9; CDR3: CASNRRGQGETQYF
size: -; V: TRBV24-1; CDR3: CATSTRFDSNQPQHF
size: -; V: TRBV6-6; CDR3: CASSYAAPDSNQPQHF
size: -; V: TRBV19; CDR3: CASSPTTGLAGVKGEQYF
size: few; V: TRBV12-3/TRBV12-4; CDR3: CASSFGQNTIYF
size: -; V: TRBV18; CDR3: CASSPRTGGQTGELFF
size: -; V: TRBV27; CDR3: CASSPFTGATGELFF
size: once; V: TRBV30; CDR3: CAWSSQGSNQPQHF
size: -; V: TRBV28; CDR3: CASRPAASYNEQFF
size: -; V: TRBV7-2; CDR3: CASSSQGKEGTEAFF
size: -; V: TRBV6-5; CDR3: CASRRQVVGTDTQYF
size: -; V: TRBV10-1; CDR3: CASSDSSGRAADTQYF
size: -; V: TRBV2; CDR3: CASMTSGRPSGGFF
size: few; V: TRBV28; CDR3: CASSLQTGGEAFF
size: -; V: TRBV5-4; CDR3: CASSPDRSYTEAFF
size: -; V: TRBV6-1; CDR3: CASSEGTGGNYEQYF
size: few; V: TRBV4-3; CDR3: CASSQGGVTYEQYF
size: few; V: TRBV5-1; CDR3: CASSFRFTGATNEKLFF
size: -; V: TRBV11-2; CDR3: CASSLLQGSYGYTF
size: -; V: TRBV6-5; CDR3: CASSPAGSGNTIYF
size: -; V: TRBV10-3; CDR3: CAISESGQGGLNNSPLHF
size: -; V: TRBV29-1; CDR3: CSASGTGEETQYF
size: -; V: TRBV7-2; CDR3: CASSLEAGRGEQYF
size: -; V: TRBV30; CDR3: CAWSEGDRNSPLHF
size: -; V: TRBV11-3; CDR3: CASSFGGGSTDTQYF